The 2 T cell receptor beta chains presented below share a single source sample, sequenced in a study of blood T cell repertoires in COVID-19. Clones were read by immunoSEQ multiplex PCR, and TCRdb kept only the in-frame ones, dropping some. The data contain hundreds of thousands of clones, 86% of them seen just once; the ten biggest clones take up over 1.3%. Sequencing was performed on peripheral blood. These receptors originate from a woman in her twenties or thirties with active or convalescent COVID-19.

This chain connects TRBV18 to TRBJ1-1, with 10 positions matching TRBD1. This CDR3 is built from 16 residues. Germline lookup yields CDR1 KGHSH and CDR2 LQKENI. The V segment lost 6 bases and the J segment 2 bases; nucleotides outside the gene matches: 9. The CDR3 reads CASSTTRTGGNTEAFF. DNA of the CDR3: TGTGCCAGCTCGACCACCAGGACAGGGGGTAACACTGAAGCTTTCTTT.

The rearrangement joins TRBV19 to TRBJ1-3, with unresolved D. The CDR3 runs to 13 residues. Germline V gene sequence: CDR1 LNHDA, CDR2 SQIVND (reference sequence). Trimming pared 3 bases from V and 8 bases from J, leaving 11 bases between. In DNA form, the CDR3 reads TGTGCCAGTAGTATTTTCAACGGGGACACCATATATTTT. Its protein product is CASSIFNGDTIYF.